Presented here are 9 T cell receptor beta chains from one specimen sequenced in a study of cytomegalovirus exposure and HLA in healthy donors. The PCR used 60 Vbeta and 13 Jbeta primers. Assay used: immunoSEQ multiplex PCR; TCRdb lists only in-frame clones, some missing. This sample has 150,000 to 200,000 clones, with around 85% found just once. What was sequenced was PBMCs. The receptors derive from a man aged 18 to 29 in good health and CMV-seropositive.

V is TRBV7-9 and J is TRBJ2-5, with TRBD1 matching over 8 bases. With V trimmed by 5 bases and J by 5 bases, 4 bases remained unmatched. This CDR3 has 13 residues. The V gene's germline CDR1 is SEHNR and CDR2 FQNEAQ (reference sequence). CDR3 sequence (DNA): TGTGCCAGCAGCGCGGACAGGGTGGAGACCCAGTACTTC. This codes for CASSADRVETQYF.

The gene calls are TRBV2 and TRBJ1-5; perhaps TRBD1 as D (5 bases). This CDR3 comprises 17 residues. Germline CDR1 SNHLY, CDR2 FYNNEI. The V gene lost 0 bases and the J gene lost 4 bases, with 16 bases spanning the gap. The CDR3 coding sequence is TGTGCCAGCAGTGAAGCTGGGGGGACGTATAAAAATCAGCCCCAGCATTTT. It encodes CASSEAGGTYKNQPQHF.

The CDR3 nucleotides are TGTGCCAGCAGATTACAAGCGGGGGAAATCACAGATACGCAGTATTTT. Translation: CASRLQAGEITDTQYF. The chain employs TRBV2 and TRBJ2-3, with 8 bases matching TRBD2. CDR1 and CDR2 (germline): SNHLY, FYNNEI. The CDR3 loop spans 16 amino acids. Trimming removed 6 bases from V and 2 bases from J; junction bases left unmatched: 10.

This clone was seen more than once but under ten times. This chain joins TRBV21-1 and TRBJ1-1; the table's D call, TRBD1, was not checked against the DNA. TRBV21-1 is recorded as a pseudogene. This CDR3 spans 17 amino acids. DNA of the CDR3: TGTGCCAGCAGCACTGAGGACAGGGTGAGTGGTGCCACTGAAGCTTTCTTT. Translating it yields CASSTEDRVSGATEAFF.

This rearrangement joins TRBV11-2 to TRBJ2-1; D is undetermined. Trimming left V 0 bases short and J 7 bases short, with 4 bases between. The CDR3 extends over 12 amino acids. CDR1 SGHAT and CDR2 FQNNGV come from the germline V gene. As DNA, the CDR3 is TGTGCCAGCAGCTTAGATCAGAATGAGCAGTTCTTC. Translation gives CASSLDQNEQFF.

This clone has a single count. V gene TRBV14 combines with J gene TRBJ1-6; D not certain. The CDR3 covers 13 residues. V was trimmed by 4 bases and J by 7 bases, leaving 8 bases between them. Germline CDR1 SGHDN, CDR2 FVKESK. The CDR3 spells CASSLSQNSPLHF. The CDR3 nucleotides read TGTGCCAGCAGCCTCTCACAGAATTCACCCCTCCACTTT. Based on the CDR3 plus reference TRBV14 and TRBJ1-6, the full variable domain is EAGVTQFPSHSVIEKGQTVTLRCDPISGHDNLYWYRRVMGKEIKFLLHFVKESKQDESGMPNNRFLAERTGGTYSTLKVQPAELEDSGVYFCASSLSQNSPLHFGNGTRLTVT.

The CDR3 DNA reads as TGCGCCAGCAGCCAAGGGACCAGCGGGGGGGCCGTAGATACGCAGTATTTT. Encoded protein: CASSQGTSGGAVDTQYF. J is TRBJ2-3 and V is TRBV4-3, with 10 bases lining up with TRBD2. CDR1 is LGHNA and CDR2 is YSLEER in the germline V gene. V shed 1 base, J shed 5 bases, and the junction held 9 bases outside the gene matches. The CDR3 is 17 amino acids.

The rearrangement uses TRBV7-8 and TRBJ2-2; TRBD2 is a possible D gene (6 bases). Germline V gene data show CDR1 as SGHVS and CDR2 as FQNEAQ. V gave up 5 bases and J gave up 4 bases, with 11 bases separating them. This CDR3 has 14 residues. The CDR3: CASSHIAATGELFF. The CDR3 DNA sequence: TGTGCCAGCAGCCATATAGCGGCCACCGGGGAGCTGTTTTTT.

The chain carries TRBV2 and TRBJ2-1; 8 bases map to TRBD1. CDR1 is SNHLY, CDR2 FYNNEI, per germline. V shed 8 bases and J 4 bases; nucleotides not matched to a gene: 16. This CDR3 is built from 17 residues. CDR3 sequence reads: CASGWDRSQSVYNEQFF. The CDR3 bases are TGTGCCAGCGGGTGGGACAGGTCACAATCCGTTTACAATGAGCAGTTCTTC.